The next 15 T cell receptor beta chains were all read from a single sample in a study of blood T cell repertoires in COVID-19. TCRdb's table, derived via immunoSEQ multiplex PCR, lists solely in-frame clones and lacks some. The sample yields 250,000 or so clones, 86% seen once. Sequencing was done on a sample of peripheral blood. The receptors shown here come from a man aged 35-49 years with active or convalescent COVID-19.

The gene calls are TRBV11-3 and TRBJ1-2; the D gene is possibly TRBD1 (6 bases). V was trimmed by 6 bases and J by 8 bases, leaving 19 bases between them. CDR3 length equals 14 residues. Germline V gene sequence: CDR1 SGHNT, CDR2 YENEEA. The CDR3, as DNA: TGTGCCAGCAGTCGAGACGGGGGGCGAGGGGGCTACACCTTC. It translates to CASSRDGGRGGYTF.

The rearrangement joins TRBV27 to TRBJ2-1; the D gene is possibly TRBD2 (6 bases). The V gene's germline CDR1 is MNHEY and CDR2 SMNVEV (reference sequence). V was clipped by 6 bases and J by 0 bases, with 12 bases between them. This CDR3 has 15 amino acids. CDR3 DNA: TGTGCCAGCAGCCTGGACGGGAGCTCCTACAATGAGCAGTTCTTC. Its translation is CASSLDGSSYNEQFF.

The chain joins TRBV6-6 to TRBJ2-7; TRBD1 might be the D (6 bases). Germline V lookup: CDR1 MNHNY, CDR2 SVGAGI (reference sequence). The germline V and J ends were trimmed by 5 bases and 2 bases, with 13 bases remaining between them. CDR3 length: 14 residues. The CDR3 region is CASSREQGTYEQYF. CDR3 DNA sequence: TGTGCCAGCAGTCGTGAACAGGGAACCTACGAGCAGTACTTC.

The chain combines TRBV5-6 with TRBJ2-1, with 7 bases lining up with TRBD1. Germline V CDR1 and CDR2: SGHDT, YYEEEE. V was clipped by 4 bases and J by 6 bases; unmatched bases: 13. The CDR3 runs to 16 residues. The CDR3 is CASSPKGAQDPNEQFF. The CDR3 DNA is TGTGCCAGCAGCCCGAAGGGGGCGCAGGATCCCAATGAGCAGTTCTTC.

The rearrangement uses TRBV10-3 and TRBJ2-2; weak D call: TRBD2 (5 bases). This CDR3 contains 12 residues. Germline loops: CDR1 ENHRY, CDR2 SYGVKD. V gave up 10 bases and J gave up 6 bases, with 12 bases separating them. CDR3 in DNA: TGTGCCACCGAACGAGGGTCCGGGGAGCTGTTTTTT. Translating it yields CATERGSGELFF.

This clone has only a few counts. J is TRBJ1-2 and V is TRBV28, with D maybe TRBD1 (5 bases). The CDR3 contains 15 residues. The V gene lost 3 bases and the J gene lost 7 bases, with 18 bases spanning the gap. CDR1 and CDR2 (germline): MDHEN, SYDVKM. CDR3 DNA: TGTGCCAGCAGTTTCTCGGGGGGAACTCTTCTTGGCTACACCTTC. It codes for CASSFSGGTLLGYTF.

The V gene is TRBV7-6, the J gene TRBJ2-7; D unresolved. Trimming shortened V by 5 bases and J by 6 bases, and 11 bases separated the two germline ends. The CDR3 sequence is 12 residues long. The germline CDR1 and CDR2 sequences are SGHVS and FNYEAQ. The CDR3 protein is CASSPRVAEQYF. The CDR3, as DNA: TGTGCCAGCAGCCCCCGGGTTGCCGAGCAGTACTTC.

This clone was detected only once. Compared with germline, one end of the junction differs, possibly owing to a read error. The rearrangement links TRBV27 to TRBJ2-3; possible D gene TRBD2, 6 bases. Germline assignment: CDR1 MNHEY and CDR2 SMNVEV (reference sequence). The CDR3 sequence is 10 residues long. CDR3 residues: CASSSLSGGF. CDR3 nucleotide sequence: TGTGCCAGCAGTTCCCTAAGTGGGGGGTTT.

The DNA for the CDR3 is TGTGCCAGCAGCCGAGGATACAATGAGCAGTTCTTC. Translating gives CASSRGYNEQFF. The chain couples TRBV7-6 to TRBJ2-1; D remains ambiguous. With 5 bases removed from V and 4 bases from J, the gap between germline ends came to 6 bases. Germline CDR1 SGHVS, CDR2 FNYEAQ. This CDR3 spans 12 amino acids. Supplemented by reference TRBV7-6 and TRBJ2-1, the full variable domain reads GAGVSQSPRYKVTKRGQDVALRCDPISGHVSLYWYRQALGQGPEFLTYFNYEAQQDKSGLPNDRFSAERPEGSISTLTIQRTEQRDSAMYRCASSRGYNEQFFGPGTRLTVL.

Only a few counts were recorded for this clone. The CDR3, as DNA: TGTGCCAGCAGTGAGTTGGGAGGGTTCGGCCAGCCCCAGCATTTT. It specifies CASSELGGFGQPQHF. The chain combines TRBV2 with TRBJ1-5; D is undetermined. The CDR3 is 15 amino acids. CDR1 is SNHLY and CDR2 is FYNNEI in the germline V gene. Trimming removed 3 bases at V and 7 bases at J, with 16 bases between.

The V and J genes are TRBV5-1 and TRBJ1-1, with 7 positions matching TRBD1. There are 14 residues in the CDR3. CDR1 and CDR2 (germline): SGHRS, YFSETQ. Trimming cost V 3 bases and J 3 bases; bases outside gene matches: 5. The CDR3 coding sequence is TGCGCCAGCAGCTCCGACAGGGTTGACACTGAAGCTTTCTTT. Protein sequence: CASSSDRVDTEAFF.

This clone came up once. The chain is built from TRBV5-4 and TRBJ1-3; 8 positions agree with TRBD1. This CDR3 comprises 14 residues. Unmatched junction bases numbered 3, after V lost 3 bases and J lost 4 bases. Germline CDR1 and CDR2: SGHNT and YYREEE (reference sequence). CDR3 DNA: TGTGCCAGCAGCTCAGGGGGCGGGGGAAACACCATATATTTT. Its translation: CASSSGGGGNTIYF.

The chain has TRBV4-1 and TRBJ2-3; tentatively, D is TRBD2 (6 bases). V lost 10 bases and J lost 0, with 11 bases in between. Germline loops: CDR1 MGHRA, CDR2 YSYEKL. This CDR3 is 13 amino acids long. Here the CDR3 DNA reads TGCGCCACCTCCGGGACTAGCACAGATACGCAGTATTTT. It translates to CATSGTSTDTQYF.

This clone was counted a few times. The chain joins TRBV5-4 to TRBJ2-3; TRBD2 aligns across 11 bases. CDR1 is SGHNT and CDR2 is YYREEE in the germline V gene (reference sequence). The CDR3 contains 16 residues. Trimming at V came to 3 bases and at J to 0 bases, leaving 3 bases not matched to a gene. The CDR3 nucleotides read TGTGCCAGCAGCTCGCGGACTAGCGGGAGCACAGATACGCAGTATTTT. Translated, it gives CASSSRTSGSTDTQYF.

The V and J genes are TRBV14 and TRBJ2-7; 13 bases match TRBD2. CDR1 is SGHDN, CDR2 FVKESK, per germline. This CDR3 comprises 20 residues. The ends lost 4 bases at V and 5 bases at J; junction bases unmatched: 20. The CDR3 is CASSRRSLYRTSGSSDEQYF. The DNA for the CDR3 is TGTGCCAGCAGCCGGAGATCTTTATATCGGACTAGCGGGAGTTCTGACGAGCAGTACTTC.